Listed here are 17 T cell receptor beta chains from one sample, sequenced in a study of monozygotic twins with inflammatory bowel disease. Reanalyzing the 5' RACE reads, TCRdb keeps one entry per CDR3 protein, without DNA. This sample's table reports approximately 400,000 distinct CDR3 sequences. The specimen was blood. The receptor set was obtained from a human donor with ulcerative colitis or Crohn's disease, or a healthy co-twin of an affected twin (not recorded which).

The chain's CDR3 is CASSASSEGLFF. This chain joins TRBV9 and TRBJ2-1; TCRdb's D gene call, TRBD1, goes unchecked for lack of DNA. This CDR3 contains 12 residues. CDR1 and CDR2 (germline): SGDLS, YYNGEE.

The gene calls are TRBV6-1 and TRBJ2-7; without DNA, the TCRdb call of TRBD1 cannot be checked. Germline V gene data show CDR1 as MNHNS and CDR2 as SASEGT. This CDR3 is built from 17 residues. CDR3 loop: CASSSLHRGLGIYEQYF.

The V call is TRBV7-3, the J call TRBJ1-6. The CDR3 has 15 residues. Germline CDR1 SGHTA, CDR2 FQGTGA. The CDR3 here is CASSLGDGEGSPLHF.

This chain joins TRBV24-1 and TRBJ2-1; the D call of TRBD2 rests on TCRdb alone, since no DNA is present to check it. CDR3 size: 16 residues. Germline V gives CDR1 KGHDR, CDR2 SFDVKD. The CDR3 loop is CATSEHLAGGYNEQFF.

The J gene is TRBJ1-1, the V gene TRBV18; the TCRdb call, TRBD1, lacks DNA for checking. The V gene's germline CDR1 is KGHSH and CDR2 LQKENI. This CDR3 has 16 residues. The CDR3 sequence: CASSTDAGGSGTEAFF. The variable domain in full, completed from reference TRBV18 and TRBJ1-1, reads NAGVMQNPRHLVRRRGQEARLRCSPMKGHSHVYWYRQLPEEGLKFMVYLQKENIIDESGMPKERFSAEFPKEGPSILRIQQVVRGDSAAYFCASSTDAGGSGTEAFFGQGTRLTVV.

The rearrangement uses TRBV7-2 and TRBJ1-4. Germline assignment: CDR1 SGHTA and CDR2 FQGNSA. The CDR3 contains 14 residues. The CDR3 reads CASSQRQQYEKLFF.

The CDR3 reads CSVPGQGGTGELFF. The chain couples TRBV29-1 to TRBJ2-2; the D call from TCRdb, TRBD1, cannot be confirmed without DNA. The CDR3 is 14 residues long. Germline V gene lookup returns CDR1 SQVTM and CDR2 ANQGSEA.

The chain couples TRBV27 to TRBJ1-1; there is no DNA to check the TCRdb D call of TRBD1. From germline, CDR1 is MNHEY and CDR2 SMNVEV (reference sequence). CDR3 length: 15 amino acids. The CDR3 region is CASRIDRAMNTEAFF.

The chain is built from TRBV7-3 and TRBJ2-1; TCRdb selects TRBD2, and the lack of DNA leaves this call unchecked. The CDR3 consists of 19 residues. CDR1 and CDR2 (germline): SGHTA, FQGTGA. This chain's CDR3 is CASSLMGPVGQAGRREQFF.

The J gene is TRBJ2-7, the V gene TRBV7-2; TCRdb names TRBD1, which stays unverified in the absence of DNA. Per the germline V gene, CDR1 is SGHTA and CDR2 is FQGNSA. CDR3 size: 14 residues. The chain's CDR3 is CASSPRRTGVEQYF.

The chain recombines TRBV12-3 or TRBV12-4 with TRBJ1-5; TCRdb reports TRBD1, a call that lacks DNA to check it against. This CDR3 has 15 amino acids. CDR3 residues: CASSPGQGANQPQHF.

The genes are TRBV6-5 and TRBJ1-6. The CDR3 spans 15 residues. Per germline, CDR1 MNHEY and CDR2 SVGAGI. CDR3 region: CASSYWADGNSPLHF.

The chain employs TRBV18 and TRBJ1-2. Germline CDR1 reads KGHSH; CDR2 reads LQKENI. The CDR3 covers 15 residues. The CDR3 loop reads CASSSGRGANYGYTF.

The CDR3 loop is CASKRQGASYNEQFF. The chain uses TRBV6-1 and TRBJ2-1; TCRdb names TRBD1, which stays unverified in the absence of DNA. Germline CDR1 is MNHNS and CDR2 is SASEGT. The CDR3 is 15 residues long.

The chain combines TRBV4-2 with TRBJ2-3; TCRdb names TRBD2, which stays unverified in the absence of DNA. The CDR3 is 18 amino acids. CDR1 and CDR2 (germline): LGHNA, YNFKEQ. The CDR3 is CASSLGVAGLPGTDTQYF.

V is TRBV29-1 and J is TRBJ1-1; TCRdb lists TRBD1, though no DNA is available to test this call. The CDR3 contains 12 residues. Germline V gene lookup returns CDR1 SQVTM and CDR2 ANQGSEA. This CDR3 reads CSGDRGRTEAFF.

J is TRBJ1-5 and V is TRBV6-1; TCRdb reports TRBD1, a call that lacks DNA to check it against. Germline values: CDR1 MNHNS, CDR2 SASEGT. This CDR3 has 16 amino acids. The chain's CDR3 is CASSEGSRGRRQPQHF.